These 2 T cell receptor beta chains were sequenced from one sample in a study of beta chain features in type 1 diabetes (dated by TCRdb to the late 2010s). Libraries were constructed by the immunoSEQ multiplex PCR assay. The High Capacity cDNA Reverse Transcription Kit was used to reverse transcribe all of the isolated RNA, meaning that expressed TCRB transcripts were what got sequenced. The table comes from immuneACCESS by way of TCRdb, which keeps in-frame sequences with V and J called. Part of the clones is missing from these tables; in studies checked, under half for an unresolved V gene and the rest for unknown reasons. This sample comprises 300,000 or so clones, over 7% of them detected only once. Approximately 1% of the sample rests with the top ten. Study-level results and caveats: Type 1 diabetes patients showed a moderate but significant shortening of TCRB CDR3 length in all four CD4+ subsets.

These receptors' antigens are unknown. Source material: central memory CD4+ T cells from blood. These receptors originate from a man aged 25 to 40 with type 1 diabetes.

The chain joins TRBV4-3 to TRBJ1-4; TRBD1 is a possible D gene (6 bases). There are 13 residues in the CDR3. The germline gives CDR1 LGHNA, CDR2 YSLEER. V shed 4 bases and J shed 8 bases, with 11 bases lying between them. The CDR3 nucleotides are TGCGCCAGCAGCCGATACAGGGTGGAAAAACTGTTTTTT. This gives the protein CASSRYRVEKLFF.

This clone showed up just a few times. V gene TRBV5-1 combines with J gene TRBJ2-1; possible D gene TRBD2, 6 bases. CDR3 length: 14 residues. Trimming left V 4 bases short and J 6 bases short, with 14 bases between. Per the germline V gene, CDR1 is SGHRS and CDR2 is YFSETQ. The CDR3 DNA reads as TGCGCCAGCAGCGCTTCGCTAGCGACCAATGAGCAGTTCTTC. It yields the protein CASSASLATNEQFF.